This TCR beta chain is drawn from a study of OX40 agonist ivuxolimab in advanced cancers. Whole-study findings and limits: Clonal expansion by week 6 occurred in CD4+ and CD8+ blood T cells (at 0.1 to 3.0 mg/kg).

V shed 5 bases, J shed 3 bases, and the junction held 3 bases outside the gene matches. This CDR3 is built from 14 residues. Germline V lookup: CDR1 SNHLY, CDR2 FYNNEI. Produced via immunoSEQ multiplex PCR; TCRdb's table is partial and in-frame only. The data contain under 45,000 clones, roughly four fifths of them seen just once; the ten biggest clones take up 2.5% to 3%. As to this clone: The antigen remains unidentified.

The rearrangement links TRBV2 to TRBJ2-1; 8 bases are a match to TRBD2. The sequences come from CD4+ or CD8+ T cells sorted from blood, collected in a trial of the OX40 agonist ivuxolimab. This sequence originates from an adult with an advanced solid tumor such as melanoma, head and neck, liver or kidney cancer. The CDR3 DNA reads TGTGCCAGCAGTCTTAGCGGGAACTACAATGAGCAGTTCTTC. Translating gives CASSLSGNYNEQFF.